This T cell receptor beta chain emerged from a study of persistence of HIV-infected CD4 T cells. V lost 0 bases, J lost 5 bases, and 13 bases lay in between. This CDR3 contains 15 residues. Germline-derived CDR1 and CDR2 are LGHDT and YNNKEL (reference sequence). The stimulus was an HIV-1 Gag 15-mer peptide pool, about 1 ug/peptide/mL. Responding CD4+ T cells were sorted by upregulation of both CD40 ligand and CD69. Suppressive ART was started during chronic HIV-1 infection in these adults. About this clone itself: The target antigen is unknown.

This was the immunoSEQ version 4 assay in survey mode. Genomic DNA was diluted to around 10 ng/uL, up to about 1 ug per sample. Only in-frame clones appear in the TCRdb table, and some are missing; sequencing was by immunoSEQ multiplex PCR. The sample records more than 30,000 clones, roughly 71% being singletons. The sequence derives from an adult man with HIV who was CMV-seropositive. The chain carries TRBV3-1 (or the pseudogene TRBV3-2) and TRBJ1-2; weak D call: TRBD1 (5 bases). The material was CD4+ T cells sorted from PBMCs after approximately 19-hour stimulation, obtained from a patient who received antiretroviral therapy. The CDR3 coding sequence is TGTGCCAGCAGCCAAGATTGGGCAGGGAGGTATGGCTACACCTTC. As protein: CASSQDWAGRYGYTF.